A selection of T cell receptor beta chains follows, all from one sample in a study of T cell responses to AZD1222 COVID-19 vaccine. Assay: immunoSEQ multiplex PCR; the TCRdb copy retains only in-frame clones and omits some. This sample yields about 120,000 clones, of which more than 85% are seen a single time; around 5.1% belongs to the top ten. The starting material was peripheral blood, obtained 28 days after the second AZD1222 dose. All receptors come from an adult who received the AZD1222 COVID-19 vaccine. Each CDR3 is given with its conserved first and last residue. The order of the fields is J gene, V gene, clone size, D gene, CDR3 protein, CDR3 DNA. A D gene is named only where the DNA matches it firmly. Expanded clones are given a class, and other clones once, few, many or no size at all.

TRBJ2-7 TRBV5-6 - TRBD1 CASSLGKQGAVYEQYF TGTGCCAGCAGCTTGGGAAAACAGGGGGCTGTCTACGAGCAGTACTTC
TRBJ1-1 TRBV5-8 - - CASSLDRGHGNTEAFF TGTGCCAGCAGCTTGGACCGGGGGCATGGGAACACTGAAGCTTTCTTT
TRBJ2-3 TRBV30 - TRBD2 CAWTLAGLTDTQYF TGTGCCTGGACTTTAGCGGGACTCACAGATACGCAGTATTTT
TRBJ2-1 TRBV18 - - CASSGIADYNEQFF TGTGCCAGCTCTGGAATTGCAGACTACAATGAGCAGTTCTTC
TRBJ1-2 TRBV5-1 once TRBD1 CASSLADRGHGYTF TGCGCCAGCAGCTTGGCCGACAGGGGGCATGGCTACACCTTC
TRBJ2-1 TRBV4-2 few TRBD2 CASSRGLVRINEQFF TGTGCCAGCAGCCGCGGACTAGTTAGGATCAATGAGCAGTTCTTC
TRBJ2-5 TRBV7-9 - TRBD2 CASSSVSGSFQETQYF TGTGCCAGCTCCTCCGTTAGCGGGAGTTTCCAAGAGACCCAGTACTTC
TRBJ2-7 TRBV6-2/TRBV6-3 - TRBD2 CASSPRTSGGAYEQYF TGTGCCAGCAGCCCTCGGACTAGCGGGGGGGCTTACGAGCAGTACTTC
TRBJ1-5 TRBV18 - - CASSRGSDQPQHF TGTGCCAGCTCACGGGGTTCTGATCAGCCCCAGCATTTT
TRBJ2-7 TRBV12-2 - - CASRFLGYEQYF TGTGCAAGTCGCTTTTTAGGATACGAGCAGTACTTC
TRBJ2-6 TRBV2 - - CASAGRVGMRGDGANVLTF TGTGCCAGCGCCGGTCGGGTCGGAATGAGAGGGGACGGGGCCAACGTCCTGACTTTC
TRBJ2-3 TRBV19 - - CASRDGPDRWDTQYF TGTGCCAGTAGGGACGGACCGGACCGTTGGGATACGCAGTATTTT
TRBJ2-7 TRBV4-2 - - CASSQDVGAGRPYEQYF TGTGCCAGCAGCCAAGATGTAGGGGCGGGGCGCCCCTACGAGCAGTACTTC
TRBJ1-2 TRBV12-3/TRBV12-4 - TRBD1 CASRGQGHYGYTF TGTGCCAGCAGAGGACAGGGGCACTATGGCTACACCTTC
TRBJ2-1 TRBV6-1 - TRBD1 CASSDRDRVDNEQFF TGTGCCAGCAGTGACCGGGACAGGGTCGACAATGAGCAGTTCTTC
TRBJ2-7 TRBV4-1 - - CASSQVSGDREQYF TGCGCCAGCAGCCAAGTTTCGGGGGATCGGGAGCAGTACTTC
TRBJ2-3 TRBV11-3 - TRBD2 CASQKGTSFSDTQYF TGTGCCAGCCAAAAGGGGACTAGTTTCTCAGATACGCAGTATTTT
TRBJ2-5 TRBV7-9 - - CASRLPGEETQYF TGTGCCAGCAGATTACCAGGAGAAGAGACCCAGTACTTC
TRBJ1-1 TRBV30 - - CAWSPILFGYTEAFF TGTGCCTGGAGCCCTATATTATTCGGCTACACTGAAGCTTTCTTT
TRBJ1-6 TRBV11-1 - - CASSPRGGDSPLHF TGTGCCAGCAGCCCAAGGGGAGGTGATTCACCCCTCCACTTT
TRBJ2-3 TRBV5-1 - TRBD1 CASSSTGAYTDTQYF TGCGCCAGCAGCTCCACAGGGGCCTACACAGATACGCAGTATTTT
TRBJ1-6 TRBV3-1/TRBV3-2 - - CASSQDRVNSPLHF TGTGCCAGCAGCCAAGACAGGGTAAATTCACCCCTCCACTTT
TRBJ2-1 TRBV27 once - CASRGLGSYNEQFF TGTGCCAGCAGGGGGTTGGGCTCCTACAATGAGCAGTTCTTC
TRBJ2-5 TRBV3-1/TRBV3-2 - - CASSPNSVQYF TGTGCCAGCAGCCCCAACTCTGTCCAGTACTTC
TRBJ1-1 TRBV6-5 - - CASISMNTEAFF TGTGCCAGCATTAGTATGAACACTGAAGCTTTCTTT
TRBJ2-1 TRBV24-1 - - CATSAANEQFF TGTGCCACCAGTGCTGCCAATGAGCAGTTCTTC
TRBJ1-5 TRBV12-3/TRBV12-4 - - CASSPDQAQPQHF TGTGCCAGCAGTCCCGATCAAGCCCAGCCCCAGCATTTT
TRBJ1-1 TRBV29-1 - - CSVQGYRAKMNTEAFF TGCAGCGTTCAAGGGTACAGGGCTAAAATGAACACTGAAGCTTTCTTT
TRBJ2-2 TRBV3-1/TRBV3-2 - TRBD1 CASSRTGVAGELFF TGTGCCAGCAGCCGGACAGGGGTAGCCGGGGAGCTGTTTTTT
TRBJ1-1 TRBV18 - - CASSPGQLNTEAFF TGTGCCAGCTCACCAGGGCAGTTGAACACTGAAGCTTTCTTT
TRBJ1-6 TRBV4-3 - - CASSRRTAENSPLHF TGCGCCAGCAGCCGTCGGACGGCGGAGAATTCACCCCTCCACTTT
TRBJ1-2 TRBV4-3 - - CASSQDWAGNYGYTF TGCGCCAGCAGCCAAGATTGGGCCGGTAACTATGGCTACACCTTC
TRBJ2-7 TRBV4-3 - TRBD1 CASSRASGAGTGVYEQYF TGCGCCAGCAGCCGAGCCTCTGGGGCCGGGACAGGAGTGTACGAGCAGTACTTC
TRBJ1-2 TRBV5-6 - - CASSPRAYRAQKGYGYTF TGTGCCAGCAGCCCAAGGGCGTACAGGGCTCAGAAGGGCTATGGCTACACCTTC
TRBJ2-7 TRBV19 - TRBD2 CASSTKFGLAGGRYEQYF TGTGCCAGTAGTACAAAGTTTGGACTAGCGGGAGGACGGTACGAGCAGTACTTC
TRBJ2-4 TRBV7-6 - TRBD2 CASSPRGGGDIQYF TGTGCCAGCAGTCCCCGCGGGGGAGGAGACATTCAGTACTTC